In this sample, the clone carrying this T cell receptor (beta chain) turned up many times. Antigen unknown. Beta-chain TCR CDR3 regions were amplified from RNA transcripts. Investigators did first-round RT-PCR with HTBI primers, then second-round multiplex PCR. TCRdb independently ran MiXCR on the multiplex PCR reads; one entry per CDR3 protein. Counted here are a few hundred thousand distinct CDR3 sequences, roughly 15% occurring once; the ten biggest clones make up 9% to 15%. The data were obtained in a study of Graves' ophthalmopathy and Graves' hyperthyroidism. Study context: The study drew peripheral blood at initial diagnosis, before any treatment.

Notes on the study in general: The majority of expanded thyroid clonotypes above 0.001 frequency also occurred in blood.

The CDR3 runs to 15 residues. Germline V gene data show CDR1 as MNHEY and CDR2 as SVGEGT. Unmatched junction bases numbered 9, after V lost 6 bases and J lost 3 bases. The chain recombines TRBV6-2 or TRBV6-3 with TRBJ2-7; TRBD1 matches at 9 bases. This sequence originates from an adult man with Graves' ophthalmopathy. The sequenced sample was peripheral blood. In DNA, the CDR3 is TGTGCCAGCAGACGAACCGGGACAGGGATCTACGAGCAGTACTTC. This encodes CASRRTGTGIYEQYF.